The sequence of this TCR beta chain was determined in a study of T cells after posttransplantation cyclophosphamide. Germline V CDR1 and CDR2: ENHRY, SYGVKD. This CDR3 has 15 amino acids. V lost 4 bases and J lost 3, with 16 bases in between. At least ten counts were recorded for this clone. Antigen: not known. TCRdb's copy holds only in-frame clones and misses some; the assay was immunoSEQ multiplex PCR. The table lists 7,000 to 9,500 clones, with no singletons. Treatment was busulfan-fludarabine conditioning, a marrow graft, and cyclophosphamide on days +3 and +4. Whole-study results and caveats: Tissue-infiltrating T cells from skin or gut overlapped little with blood T cells. Later blood repertoires were often dominated by clones from the donor CD8+ memory compartment. After PTCy, TRB diversity resembled that of CNI/methotrexate controls.

The receptor comes from a male patient in his 50s who received an allogeneic stem cell transplant from a related donor and was CMV-positive. Some T cells may have come from the graft donor. Sequencing used PBMCs, obtained approximately 380 days after allogeneic stem cell transplant with posttransplant cyclophosphamide. The V and J genes are TRBV10-3 and TRBJ2-7; a possible D gene is TRBD1 (6 bases). The DNA of the CDR3 is TGTGCCATCAGTGGGTCCCGGGACACCAACTACGAGCAGTACTTC. Its protein is CAISGSRDTNYEQYF.